The source of this TCR beta chain is a study of T cells in Graves' hyperthyroidism and ophthalmopathy. This clonotype has at least ten counts. With a much larger clone just one base away, this may be a read error. Trimming took 7 bases from V and 0 from J; bases not matched to a gene: 4. The CDR3 loop spans 14 amino acids. PBMCs were sourced from roughly 9.1 ml fresh peripheral blood. What was amplified from RNA transcripts were TCR beta CDR3 regions. The study used the HTBI primer set for a first-round RT-PCR of the TCR CDR3. TCRdb used MiXCR to reprocess the multiplex PCR reads, holding one entry per CDR3 protein. The sample has about 610,000 distinct CDR3 sequences, approximately 15% seen once.

The V call is TRBV12-3 or TRBV12-4, the J call TRBJ2-7; 9 nucleotides agree with TRBD2. The clonotype originates from a middle-aged woman with Graves' ophthalmopathy. What was sequenced was blood. CDR3 bases: TGTGCCAGCACCATTAGCGGGAGCTCCTACGAGCAGTACTTC. The encoded protein is CASTISGSSYEQYF.